These T cell receptor beta chains were read from a single sample in a study of blood T cell repertoires in COVID-19. Using immunoSEQ multiplex PCR, the repertoire was profiled, and TCRdb retains in-frame clones only, with some absent. Of about 200,000 clones listed, 80% to 85% are singletons. The sequenced material came from PBMCs or T cells enriched from blood (not recorded which). The receptors come from a woman in her 50s with acute COVID-19. CDR3s include the opening cysteine and the closing phenylalanine or tryptophan. The D gene is left open where the match is weak. The listing skips clone size in some rows; elsewhere it reads once, few, many or a size class.

v_gene,len,d_gene,j_gene,abundance,CDR3aa,CDR3nt
TRBV19,15,NA,TRBJ1-5,NA,CASSIGGRYNQPQHF,TGTGCCAGTAGTATCGGGGGACGGTACAATCAGCCCCAGCATTTT
TRBV3-1/TRBV3-2,15,TRBD1,TRBJ1-1,NA,CASTGGDRANTEAFF,TGTGCCAGCACCGGTGGGGACAGGGCGAACACTGAAGCTTTCTTT
TRBV5-1,15,TRBD2,TRBJ2-1,NA,CASSPLSAGGGEQFF,TGCGCCAGCAGCCCTCTCTCGGCGGGAGGTGGTGAGCAGTTCTTC
TRBV7-8,15,NA,TRBJ2-1,NA,CASSFRGDSYNEQFF,TGTGCCAGCAGCTTTCGGGGAGACTCCTACAATGAGCAGTTCTTC
TRBV19,14,NA,TRBJ2-7,NA,CASSLSTGAYEQYF,TGTGCCAGTAGTCTTTCGACAGGTGCCTACGAGCAGTACTTC
TRBV5-1,13,NA,TRBJ1-1,once,CASSREMNTEAFF,TGCGCCAGCAGCCGGGAAATGAACACTGAAGCTTTCTTT
TRBV4-1,15,NA,TRBJ1-2,NA,CASSQGPGDHYGYTF,TGCGCCAGCAGCCAAGGTCCAGGGGACCACTATGGCTACACCTTC
TRBV7-9,14,NA,TRBJ1-2,few,CASSLKGQDYGYTF,TGTGCCAGCAGCTTAAAGGGGCAAGACTATGGCTACACCTTC
TRBV6-5,15,TRBD1,TRBJ1-1,NA,CASRRQGSMATEAFF,TGTGCCAGCAGGAGACAGGGCTCCATGGCCACTGAAGCTTTCTTT
TRBV12-3/TRBV12-4,13,NA,TRBJ2-2,NA,CASKKRDTGELFF,TGTGCCAGCAAGAAGCGGGACACCGGGGAGCTGTTTTTT
TRBV4-1,17,NA,TRBJ1-5,NA,CASSQSESRGTNQPQHF,TGCGCCAGCAGCCAGTCGGAAAGTAGGGGCACCAATCAGCCCCAGCATTTT
TRBV2,15,TRBD1,TRBJ2-5,NA,CASRGQGGYQETQYF,TGTGCCAGCAGGGGACAGGGGGGGTACCAAGAGACCCAGTACTTC
TRBV5-1,14,NA,TRBJ1-4,NA,CASSLRGTNEKLFF,TGCGCCAGCAGCTTGAGGGGGACTAATGAAAAACTGTTTTTT
TRBV28,12,NA,TRBJ2-3,NA,CASRYGVDTQYF,TGTGCCAGCAGATACGGGGTGGATACGCAGTATTTT
TRBV11-3,16,TRBD1,TRBJ1-3,NA,CASSGGGPTGVDTIYF,TGTGCCAGCAGCGGAGGGGGCCCGACAGGGGTGGACACCATATATTTT
TRBV9,14,TRBD2,TRBJ2-3,NA,CASSAGLAADTQYF,TGTGCCAGCAGCGCAGGACTAGCCGCAGATACGCAGTATTTT
TRBV18,16,NA,TRBJ2-7,few,CASSPLPGLPAYEQYF,TGTGCCAGCTCACCGTTACCGGGACTCCCCGCCTACGAGCAGTACTTC
TRBV14,15,TRBD1,TRBJ2-3,NA,CASSNRGVSTDTQYF,TGTGCCAGCAGCAACAGGGGTGTTTCAACAGATACGCAGTATTTT
TRBV6-5,15,TRBD1,TRBJ1-1,NA,CASSSLGQGAIEAFF,TGTGCCAGCAGTTCATTAGGACAGGGGGCGATTGAAGCTTTCTTT
TRBV4-1,16,TRBD1,TRBJ1-1,once,CASSHPGQGMNTEAFF,TGCGCCAGCAGCCATCCGGGACAGGGGATGAACACTGAAGCTTTCTTT
TRBV6-4,15,TRBD2,TRBJ2-5,NA,CASSQTGGYQETQYF,TGTGCCAGCAGCCAAACGGGGGGGTACCAAGAGACCCAGTACTTC
TRBV24-1,15,TRBD1,TRBJ2-5,NA,CATSDWTGPQETQYF,TGTGCCACCAGTGACTGGACAGGGCCCCAAGAGACCCAGTACTTC
TRBV29-1,12,TRBD2,TRBJ2-3,NA,CSGGGGSDTQYF,TGCAGCGGCGGGGGAGGGTCAGATACGCAGTATTTT
TRBV5-1,16,TRBD1,TRBJ2-1,NA,CASSLTPGQGAYEQFF,TGCGCCAGCAGCTTGACCCCGGGACAGGGGGCTTATGAGCAGTTCTTC
TRBV7-9,13,NA,TRBJ1-2,NA,CASSAGQGRGYTF,TGTGCCAGCAGCGCCGGGCAGGGAAGGGGCTACACCTTC
TRBV28,20,TRBD2,TRBJ2-7,NA,CASSLFGGLAGGVGTYEQYF,TGTGCCAGCAGTTTATTTGGGGGACTAGCGGGAGGGGTTGGGACCTACGAGCAGTACTTC
TRBV5-1,14,TRBD1,TRBJ1-1,NA,CASSLAGDSTEAFF,TGCGCCAGCAGCTTGGCGGGGGACAGCACTGAAGCTTTCTTT
TRBV28,13,TRBD1,TRBJ2-7,NA,CASTGDSSYEQYF,TGTGCCAGCACCGGGGACAGCTCCTACGAGCAGTACTTC